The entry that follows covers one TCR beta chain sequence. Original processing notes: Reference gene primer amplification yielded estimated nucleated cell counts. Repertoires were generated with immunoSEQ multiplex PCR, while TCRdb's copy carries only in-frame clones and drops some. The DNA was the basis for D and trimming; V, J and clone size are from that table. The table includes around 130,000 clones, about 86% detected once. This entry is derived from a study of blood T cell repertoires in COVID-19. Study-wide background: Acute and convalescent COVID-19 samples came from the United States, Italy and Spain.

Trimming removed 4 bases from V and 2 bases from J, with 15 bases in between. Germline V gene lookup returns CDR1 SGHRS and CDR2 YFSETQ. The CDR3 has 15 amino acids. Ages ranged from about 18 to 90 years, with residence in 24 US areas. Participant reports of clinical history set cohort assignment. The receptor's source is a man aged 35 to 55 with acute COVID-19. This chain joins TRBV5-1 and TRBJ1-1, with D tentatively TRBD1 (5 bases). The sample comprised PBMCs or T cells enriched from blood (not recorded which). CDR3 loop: CASSPARGRNTEAFF. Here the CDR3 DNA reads TGCGCCAGCAGCCCCGCACGGGGGAGAAACACTGAAGCTTTCTTT.